A selection of T cell receptor beta chains follows, all from one sample in a study of blood T cells in healthy people across ages. MiXCR, applied by TCRdb to the 5' RACE reads, yields one record per CDR3 protein. Among some 1 million distinct CDR3 sequences listed, 40% to 50% were seen once. Sequencing was done on a sample of blood. Every receptor here comes from a woman aged 55-69 years in good health. The CDR3 runs from the conserved cysteine through the conserved F or W. A D gene is named only where the DNA matches it firmly. Size is omitted from some rows. Given values are once, few, many or a class for expanded clones.

cdr3_length	clone_size	d_call	v_call	j_call	cdr3_nt	cdr3_aa
15	-	-	TRBV27	TRBJ2-4	TGTGCCAGCAGTTTGCTAGGTAGAGCCAAAAACATTCAGTACTTC	CASSLLGRAKNIQYF
15	-	-	TRBV6-5	TRBJ1-1	TGTACCAGCAGTTACGGGGCCAGGATGAACACTGAAGCTTTCTTT	CTSSYGARMNTEAFF
12	-	TRBD2	TRBV20-1	TRBJ2-1	TGCAGTGCTAGCGAGCGGGAGCATGAGCAGTTCTTC	CSASEREHEQFF
16	few	TRBD1	TRBV10-3	TRBJ2-3	TGTGCCATCAGTGAGTCGGGGACAGCCAGCACAGATACGCAGTATTTT	CAISESGTASTDTQYF
12	many	-	TRBV29-1	TRBJ2-7	TGCAGCGTTGCGGGAACAACCTACGAGCAGTACTTC	CSVAGTTYEQYF
14	-	-	TRBV12-5	TRBJ2-2	TGTGCTAGTGGTTTGGTACCAGTACCCGGGGAGCTGTTTTTT	CASGLVPVPGELFF
18	few	TRBD2	TRBV27	TRBJ2-7	TGTGCCAGCAGTCCCAACGGACTAGCGGGAGGGGGGGCCTACGAGCAGTACTTC	CASSPNGLAGGGAYEQYF
15	few	-	TRBV5-1	TRBJ2-5	TGCGCCAGCAGCTTAGGACAGCTGTACCAAGAGACCCAGTACTTC	CASSLGQLYQETQYF
14	-	-	TRBV4-3	TRBJ2-5	TGCGCCAGCAGCCAAGCAGGGGAGGCGGAGACCCAGTACTTC	CASSQAGEAETQYF
16	-	-	TRBV6-2/TRBV6-3	TRBJ2-1	TGTGCCAGCAGTTACTCTGGCCGAGGCTTGCTCAATGAGCAGTTCTTC	CASSYSGRGLLNEQFF
16	-	TRBD1	TRBV27	TRBJ1-2	TGTGCCAGCAGTTTAACCACCCCAGACAGGGTGGATGGCTACACCTTC	CASSLTTPDRVDGYTF
14	few	TRBD1	TRBV5-1	TRBJ1-1	TGCGCCAGCAGCTTTGGGGACAGGGCCCCTGAAGCTTTCTTT	CASSFGDRAPEAFF
14	-	-	TRBV5-1	TRBJ2-3	TGCGCCAGCAGCTTGGAGGTCTTCACAGATACGCAGTATTTT	CASSLEVFTDTQYF
15	-	TRBD2	TRBV27	TRBJ2-7	TGTGCCAGCAGTCCCCAGCGGGGGAGCTCCTACGAGCAGTACTTC	CASSPQRGSSYEQYF
12	-	-	TRBV7-3	TRBJ2-5	TGTGCCAGCAGCTTAAACTCCAATGAGCAGTACTTC	CASSLNSNEQYF
13	-	TRBD1	TRBV7-9	TRBJ1-1	TGTGCCAGCAGCCCCCGGGACAGTCTTAGAGCTTTCTTT	CASSPRDSLRAFF